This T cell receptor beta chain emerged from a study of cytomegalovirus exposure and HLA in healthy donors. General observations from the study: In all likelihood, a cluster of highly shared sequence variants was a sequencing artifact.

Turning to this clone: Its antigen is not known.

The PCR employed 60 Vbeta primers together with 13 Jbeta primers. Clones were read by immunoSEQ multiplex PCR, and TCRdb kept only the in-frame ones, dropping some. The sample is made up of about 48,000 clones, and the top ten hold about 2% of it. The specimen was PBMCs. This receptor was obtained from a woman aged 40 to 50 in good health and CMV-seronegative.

The CDR3 sequence: CASSRGGNTEAFF. The CDR3 DNA follows: TGCGCCAGCAGCCGGGGAGGGAACACTGAAGCTTTCTTT. The genes are TRBV5-1 and TRBJ1-1; D unclear. The germline V gene has CDR1 SGHRS and CDR2 YFSETQ. This CDR3 is built from 13 residues. V gave up 4 bases and J gave up 1 base, with 8 bases separating them.